The 23 T cell receptor beta chains below were found in one sample sequenced in a study of T cell changes during pregnancy in multiple sclerosis. Only in-frame clones appear in the TCRdb table, and some are missing; sequencing was by immunoSEQ multiplex PCR. This repertoire shows tens of thousands of clones, roughly 91% found once; its top ten account for 0.55% to 0.85%. This specimen consisted of peripheral blood, obtained in the third trimester of pregnancy. These receptors were obtained from a female donor in good health, enrolled as a control in a pregnancy study.

The chain couples TRBV2 to TRBJ2-1; 7 bases align to TRBD2. With 7 bases clipped from V and 0 bases from J, the junction kept 3 bases outside the gene matches. The CDR3 length is 14 residues. Germline CDR1 is SNHLY and CDR2 is FYNNEI. This CDR3 reads CASIGGSSYNEQFF. The CDR3 DNA sequence: TGTGCCAGCATTGGCGGGAGCTCCTACAATGAGCAGTTCTTC.

The V gene is TRBV7-9, the J gene TRBJ1-1; tentatively, D is TRBD1 (5 bases). V was cut by 6 bases and J by 7 bases, with 18 bases left in between. The germline gives CDR1 SEHNR, CDR2 FQNEAQ (reference sequence). This CDR3 has 14 residues. The CDR3, as DNA: TGTGCCAGCAGTCCTAGTTTGGGGGGGAGTGAAGCTTTCTTT. Translation: CASSPSLGGSEAFF.

This clone was counted a single time. The rearrangement uses TRBV5-4 and TRBJ1-2; D is unresolved. The CDR3 consists of 12 residues. Trimming removed 4 bases at V and 5 bases at J, with 9 bases between. Germline lookup yields CDR1 SGHNT and CDR2 YYREEE (reference sequence). The CDR3 region is CASSQAAYGYTF. In DNA, the CDR3 is TGTGCCAGCAGCCAAGCCGCTTATGGCTACACCTTC.

The chain uses TRBV9 and TRBJ1-2; TRBD1 agrees at 8 bases. V lost 3 bases, J lost 5 bases, and 9 bases stayed unmatched. This CDR3 has 15 residues. Germline V gene data show CDR1 as SGDLS and CDR2 as YYNGEE. CDR3 bases: TGTGCCAGCAGCGGGTCCGGACAGGGCAATTATGGCTACACCTTC. Translation gives CASSGSGQGNYGYTF.

The chain has TRBV28 and TRBJ1-2, with 8 bases matching TRBD1. In germline, CDR1 is MDHEN, CDR2 SYDVKM. Trimming at V came to 6 bases and at J to 8 bases, leaving 14 bases not matched to a gene. This CDR3 comprises 15 residues. CDR3 DNA sequence: TGTGCCAGCAGCCCTATTTCAGGGGGCTTCAGGGGCTACACCTTC. Its protein product is CASSPISGGFRGYTF.

The chain carries TRBV6-5 and TRBJ1-2, with D unclear. The CDR3 runs to 14 residues. Per the germline V gene, CDR1 is MNHEY and CDR2 is SVGAGI. V dropped 2 bases and J dropped 1 base, with 8 bases sitting between them. The CDR3 is CASSYGRINYGYTF. In DNA, the CDR3 is TGTGCCAGCAGTTACGGGAGGATTAACTATGGCTACACCTTC.

This chain connects TRBV19 to TRBJ2-5, with D hard to call. Trimming left V 4 bases short and J 1 base short, with 10 bases between. The CDR3 sequence is 14 residues long. Germline V gives CDR1 LNHDA, CDR2 SQIVND (reference sequence). In DNA form, the CDR3 reads TGTGCCAGTAGTAGTGTAGAGCCCCAAGAGACCCAGTACTTC. Residues: CASSSVEPQETQYF.

V and J are TRBV7-9 and TRBJ2-7; 10 nucleotides align to TRBD1. Germline V lookup: CDR1 SEHNR, CDR2 FQNEAQ (reference sequence). V dropped 1 base and J dropped 5; count of bases not matched to a gene: 5. The CDR3 spans 15 residues. CDR3 sequence: CASSLVGQGSNEQYF. The DNA for the CDR3 is TGTGCCAGCAGCTTAGTGGGACAGGGGTCCAACGAGCAGTACTTC.

This chain uses TRBV2 with TRBJ2-3; 13 bases map to TRBD2. Germline CDR1 SNHLY, CDR2 FYNNEI. The trim removed 10 bases at V and 6 bases at J, leaving 10 bases unmatched. There are 15 residues in the CDR3. Here the CDR3 reads CATRRTSGGRDTQYF. The CDR3 DNA follows: TGTGCCACCAGGAGGACTAGCGGGGGTCGGGATACGCAGTATTTT.

This sequence joins TRBV5-1 and TRBJ2-2, with 8 bases aligning to TRBD1. Germline V gene sequence: CDR1 SGHRS, CDR2 YFSETQ. The V gene end was trimmed by 0 bases and the J gene end by 7 bases; junction bases not matched to a gene: 11. The CDR3 runs to 17 residues. The CDR3 sequence: CASSLAGNGQGGGELFF. Written as DNA, the CDR3 is TGCGCCAGCAGCTTGGCCGGCAATGGACAGGGAGGCGGGGAGCTGTTTTTT. The entire variable domain, with the rest obtained from reference TRBV5-1 and TRBJ2-2, is as follows: KAGVTQTPRYLIKTRGQQVTLSCSPISGHRSVSWYQQTPGQGLQFLFEYFSETQRNKGNFPGRFSGRQFSNSRSEMNVSTLELGDSALYLCASSLAGNGQGGGELFFGEGSRLTVL.

CDR3 DNA: TGTGCCAGCAGCTTATCCCGGAGGGGGAACACTGAAGCTTTCTTT. Translation: CASSLSRRGNTEAFF. The V and J genes are TRBV7-2 and TRBJ1-1, with D perhaps matching TRBD1 (5 bases). Per the germline V gene, CDR1 is SGHTA and CDR2 is FQGNSA. Trimming left V 2 bases short and J 1 base short, with 11 bases between. The CDR3 has 15 amino acids.

The chain employs TRBV7-2 and TRBJ2-3; D might be TRBD1 (6 bases). V was trimmed by 0 bases and J by 2 bases, leaving 21 bases between them. Germline V CDR1 and CDR2: SGHTA, FQGNSA. The CDR3 runs 19 residues. The CDR3 DNA is TGTGCCAGCAGCTTAGCCTCTGGGGGCGGAGCGGCTTACACAGATACGCAGTATTTT. It is translated as CASSLASGGGAAYTDTQYF.

V gene TRBV2 combines with J gene TRBJ2-4, with a possible D match to TRBD2 (7 bases). This CDR3 has 17 amino acids. Germline V gene data show CDR1 as SNHLY and CDR2 as FYNNEI. Trimming left V 7 bases short and J 0 bases short, with 19 bases between. CDR3 coding DNA: TGTGCCAGCACCGCAGGGCTAGGGGGGGAAGCCAAAAACATTCAGTACTTC. Translating it yields CASTAGLGGEAKNIQYF.

The chain combines TRBV2 with TRBJ1-4, with 8 nucleotides matching TRBD1. V was clipped by 4 bases and J by 7 bases; unmatched bases: 8. Germline CDR1 and CDR2: SNHLY and FYNNEI. There are 15 residues in the CDR3. CDR3 nucleotide sequence: TGTGCCAGCAGTGGGCAGGGGGCGCGTGGTGAAAAACTGTTTTTT. Translating it yields CASSGQGARGEKLFF.

The V gene is TRBV9, the J gene TRBJ1-2; possible D gene TRBD1, 5 bases. The CDR3 extends over 12 amino acids. Germline CDR1 is SGDLS and CDR2 is YYNGEE. The V gene lost 3 bases and the J gene lost 4 bases, with 7 bases spanning the gap. CDR3 protein: CASSGQGYGYTF. CDR3 nucleotides: TGTGCCAGCAGCGGGCAGGGCTATGGCTACACCTTC.

J is TRBJ2-2 and V is TRBV5-1, with 13 bases identical to TRBD2. The junction had 4 bases not matched to a gene; V was cut back by 4 bases and J by 4 bases. Looked up from germline, CDR1 is SGHRS and CDR2 is YFSETQ. The CDR3 consists of 16 residues. The CDR3 loop reads CASSPGTSGATGELFF. DNA for the CDR3: TGCGCCAGCAGCCCCGGGACTAGCGGGGCCACCGGGGAGCTGTTTTTT.

The J gene is TRBJ2-5, the V gene TRBV6-5; 9 bases are a match to TRBD2. After removal of 0 bases from V and 13 bases from J, the junction contained 12 bases not matched to a gene. The CDR3 has 15 residues. CDR1 is MNHEY and CDR2 is SVGAGI in the germline V gene. CDR3 region: CASSYSPSGEGESYF. The CDR3 bases are TGTGCCAGCAGTTACTCCCCTAGCGGGGAAGGGGAGTCGTACTTC.

The chain is built from TRBV10-3 and TRBJ2-2, with D maybe TRBD2 (5 bases). Germline-derived CDR1 and CDR2 are ENHRY and SYGVKD. The CDR3 consists of 13 residues. V was trimmed by 6 bases and J by 7 bases, leaving 12 bases between them. CDR3 nucleotides: TGTGCCATCAGCGAAGAGGGTCTCGGGGAGCTGTTTTTT. Residues: CAISEEGLGELFF.

The chain employs TRBV7-7 and TRBJ2-3, with 8 bases matching TRBD2. Germline trimming cut 0 bases from V and 6 bases from J; bases unmatched to any gene: 5. CDR1 is SSHAT, CDR2 FNYEAQ, per germline (reference sequence). The CDR3 spans 15 residues. The CDR3 coding sequence is TGTGCCAGCAGCTTAGCCGGACTAGCTGTGGATACGCAGTATTTT. Protein product: CASSLAGLAVDTQYF.

This sequence joins TRBV18 and TRBJ1-5; a weak D match, TRBD1 (5 bases). V lost 1 base to trimming and J lost 1 base, with 11 bases between them. Germline assignment: CDR1 KGHSH and CDR2 LQKENI. The CDR3 is made up of 16 amino acids. The CDR3 bases are TGTGCCAGCTCACCACGGACATTAGAAAGCAATCAGCCCCAGCATTTT. Protein sequence: CASSPRTLESNQPQHF.

The J gene is TRBJ1-3, the V gene TRBV7-9; no clear D gene. V dropped 5 bases and J dropped 1 base, with 9 bases sitting between them. CDR1 is SEHNR, CDR2 FQNEAQ, per germline (reference sequence). The CDR3 is 14 residues long. The CDR3 DNA reads TGTGCCAGCAGCGCCGGGTATTCTGGAAACACCATATATTTT. Its translation: CASSAGYSGNTIYF. Together with reference TRBV7-9 and TRBJ1-3, the CDR3 gives the full variable domain: DTGVSQNPRHKITKRGQNVTFRCDPISEHNRLYWYRQTLGQGPEFLTYFQNEAQLEKSRLLSDRFSAERPKGSFSTLEIQRTEQGDSAMYLCASSAGYSGNTIYFGEGSWLTVV.

The CDR3 nucleotides are TGTGCCAGCAGCTTTATCGGGAACTATGGCTACACCTTC. This encodes CASSFIGNYGYTF. This rearrangement joins TRBV11-2 to TRBJ1-2; D is unclear. Germline V gene lookup returns CDR1 SGHAT and CDR2 FQNNGV. This CDR3 is built from 13 residues. Trimming took off 3 bases at V and 2 bases at J, with 7 bases between the two ends.

The rearrangement links TRBV9 to TRBJ2-1; no clear D. The germline gives CDR1 SGDLS, CDR2 YYNGEE. CDR3 length: 12 residues. V lost 1 base, J lost 9 bases, and 8 bases lay in between. CDR3 region: CASSVSTTEQFF. CDR3 nucleotide sequence: TGTGCCAGCAGCGTATCAACAACTGAGCAGTTCTTC.